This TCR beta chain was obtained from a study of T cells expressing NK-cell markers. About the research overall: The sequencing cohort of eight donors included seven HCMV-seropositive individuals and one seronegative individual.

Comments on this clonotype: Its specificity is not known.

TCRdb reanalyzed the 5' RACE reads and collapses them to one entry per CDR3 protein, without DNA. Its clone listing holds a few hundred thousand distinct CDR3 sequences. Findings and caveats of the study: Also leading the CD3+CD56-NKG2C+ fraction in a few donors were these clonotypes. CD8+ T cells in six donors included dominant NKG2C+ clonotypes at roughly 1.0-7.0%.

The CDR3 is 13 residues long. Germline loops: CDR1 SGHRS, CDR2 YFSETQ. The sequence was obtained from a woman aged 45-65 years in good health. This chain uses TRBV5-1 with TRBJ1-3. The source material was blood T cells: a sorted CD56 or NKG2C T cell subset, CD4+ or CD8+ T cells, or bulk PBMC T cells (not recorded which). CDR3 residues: CASSLVATDTIYF.